This TCR beta chain was found in a study of glioma-infiltrating T cells after dendritic cell vaccination. Some clones are missing from TCRdb's copy, which holds only in-frame ones; the method was immunoSEQ multiplex PCR. The table lists approximately 100,000 clones, approximately 81% of them singletons. Per germline, CDR1 MNHEY and CDR2 SMNVEV (reference sequence). There are 13 residues in the CDR3. Trimming pared 2 bases from V and 6 bases from J, leaving 8 bases between. The specimen comprised blood, sampled before dendritic cell vaccination. This chain joins TRBV27 and TRBJ1-5; D ambiguous. The sequence came from a human donor with glioblastoma. For the CDR3, the DNA is TGTGCCAGCAGTTTAACGGACTTTCAGCCCCAGCATTTT. Protein sequence: CASSLTDFQPQHF.